The next 3 T cell receptor beta chains were all read from a single sample in a study of sequential checkpoint blockade in melanoma. Treatment: randomized to nivolumab then ipilimumab (arm A) or the reverse (arm B). TCRdb keeps only in-frame clones here, not all; method: immunoSEQ multiplex PCR. The sample yields some 8,100 clones, over 25% seen once. Sequences were derived from tumor tissue (inferred from file names), sampled from a patient given nivolumab and ipilimumab in sequence. Source of these receptors: a human donor with melanoma.

This clone is medium-sized in the sample. The rearrangement uses TRBV6-8 and TRBJ2-2; the D call may be TRBD1 or TRBD2 (6 bases each). Looked up from germline, CDR1 is MNHGY and CDR2 is SAAAGT. V gave up 10 bases and J gave up 7 bases, with 16 bases separating them. The CDR3 consists of 13 residues. Here the CDR3 reads CANRGGQIGELFF. In DNA form, the CDR3 reads TGTGCCAATAGAGGGGGGCAGATCGGGGAGCTGTTTTTT.

The sample holds a few counts of this clone. The J gene is TRBJ1-2, the V gene TRBV6-8, with D hard to call. V was pared by 5 bases and J by 6 bases, with 10 bases between. The CDR3 length is 12 residues. Germline CDR1 is MNHGY and CDR2 is SAAAGT. CDR3 region: CASSADRNGYTF. The CDR3 nucleotides read TGTGCCAGCAGTGCGGATCGAAATGGCTACACCTTC.

The sample holds many counts of this clone. J is TRBJ2-2 and V is TRBV11-3; D may be TRBD2 (5 bases). CDR3 size: 15 residues. With 7 bases removed from V and 2 bases from J, the gap between germline ends came to 14 bases. Germline V CDR1 and CDR2: SGHNT, YENEEA. The CDR3 DNA follows: TGTGCCAGCAACCCCTGGACGGGAAACACCGGGGAGCTGTTTTTT. Translation: CASNPWTGNTGELFF.